These T cell receptor beta chains were read from a single sample in a study of T-cell memory formation after mild COVID-19. Using its own MiXCR run on the 5' RACE reads, TCRdb lists one record per CDR3 protein. The data hold around 310,000 distinct CDR3 sequences, with about 16% observed a single time. The sequenced sample was PBMCs or a T cell subset sorted from them (not recorded which). These receptors came from a man younger than 35 who had mild COVID-19 (a few samples of this study predate the infection). Cell type and time point are not known. Both conserved end residues are part of each CDR3. Only part of the rows carry a size: once, few, many, or a class if the clone is expanded.

clone size: few
V gene: TRBV7-2
CDR3 protein: CASSLGSSPLADTQYF

clone size: NA
V gene: TRBV6-5
CDR3 protein: CASSFTSSGAQHF

clone size: many
V gene: TRBV7-2
CDR3 protein: CASSWDTSEAFF

clone size: NA
V gene: TRBV15
CDR3 protein: CATSTRKGTGPNTGELFF

clone size: NA
V gene: TRBV27
CDR3 protein: CASSRGRASGANVLTF

clone size: NA
V gene: TRBV20-1
CDR3 protein: CSARDTRGSGANVLTF

clone size: NA
V gene: TRBV5-6
CDR3 protein: CASSLAVGTDEQYF

clone size: NA
V gene: TRBV4-1
CDR3 protein: CASSQDIGRMNTEAFF

clone size: many
V gene: TRBV20-1
CDR3 protein: CSARGLSGENEQFF

clone size: many
V gene: TRBV5-1
CDR3 protein: CASSLSTSGVEGETQYF

clone size: NA
V gene: TRBV20-1
CDR3 protein: CSARRQIYTEAFF

clone size: NA
V gene: TRBV5-6
CDR3 protein: CASSFVSTDNEQFF

clone size: NA
V gene: TRBV4-1
CDR3 protein: CASSQEYVTQYF

clone size: many
V gene: TRBV12-3/TRBV12-4
CDR3 protein: CASSFGDEQFF

clone size: many
V gene: TRBV12-3/TRBV12-4
CDR3 protein: CASSLVLAGSQYF

clone size: few
V gene: TRBV24-1
CDR3 protein: CATSDGGVRYNEQFF

clone size: NA
V gene: TRBV7-3
CDR3 protein: CASSLGHDIRDEQFF

clone size: many
V gene: TRBV4-3
CDR3 protein: CASSPSGLAERNEQFF

clone size: NA
V gene: TRBV2
CDR3 protein: CASSGIRGRDTDTQYF

clone size: few
V gene: TRBV6-2/TRBV6-3
CDR3 protein: CASSSNLQGPETQYF

clone size: NA
V gene: TRBV3-1
CDR3 protein: CASSQDYDLISKAFF

clone size: few
V gene: TRBV20-1
CDR3 protein: CSARLGTEETQYF

clone size: NA
V gene: TRBV6-5
CDR3 protein: CASSYLGGGANEQFF

clone size: few
V gene: TRBV20-1
CDR3 protein: CSARATSLAVEQFF

clone size: few
V gene: TRBV7-2
CDR3 protein: CASSPRTSGRGTGELFF

clone size: NA
V gene: TRBV7-2
CDR3 protein: CASSLARVDRQFF

clone size: few
V gene: TRBV7-2
CDR3 protein: CASSFPPGAETQYF

clone size: few
V gene: TRBV5-6
CDR3 protein: CASSSGVWDSHTDTQYF

clone size: few
V gene: TRBV12-3/TRBV12-4
CDR3 protein: CASSLGTGGWGQPQHF

clone size: many
V gene: TRBV29-1
CDR3 protein: CSVETGPTGEQYF

clone size: few
V gene: TRBV4-3
CDR3 protein: CASSQLSGANVLTF

clone size: NA
V gene: TRBV28
CDR3 protein: CASTPAGTSNTGELFF

clone size: NA
V gene: TRBV20-1
CDR3 protein: CSARTASGNTIYF

clone size: NA
V gene: TRBV11-3
CDR3 protein: CASSPGSFSGETQYF

clone size: many
V gene: TRBV15
CDR3 protein: CATSRNRGSGELFF